This passage covers 6 T cell receptor beta chains from one sample sequenced in a study of T cells after yellow fever vaccination (dated by TCRdb to between 2018 and 2021). The sample's treatment or condition label, in plain terms: live attenuated yellow fever vaccine strain. Preparation of the library involved 5' RACE. Sequencing took place on an Illumina HiSeq 2500. TCRdb trimmed public reads at Q25 via fastp, called clones via MiXCR and kept in-frame beta chains. Every CDR3 protein is listed once, alongside the most common genes and DNA of its rows. The sample includes hundreds of thousands of distinct CDR3 sequences, with approximately 13% observed a single time. The ten largest clones add up to 15% of the sample. The sample consisted of PBMCs, taken on the day of the yellow fever booster vaccination. The receptor source for this set is a man between 25 and 39 years old who received the YFV17D yellow fever vaccine.

The chain carries TRBV25-1 and TRBJ2-5; D is unresolved. V shed 3 bases and J shed 1 base, with 6 bases lying between them. Germline V lookup: CDR1 MGHDK, CDR2 SYGVNS. CDR3 size: 13 residues. CDR3 in amino acids: CASSDHLQETQYF. CDR3 nucleotides: TGTGCCAGCAGTGATCACCTCCAAGAGACCCAGTACTTC.

The genes are TRBV12-3 or TRBV12-4 and TRBJ2-5; the match to TRBD2 covers 8 bases. This CDR3 region has 15 residues. After removal of 7 bases from V and 3 bases from J, the junction contained 10 bases not matched to a gene. The CDR3 loop reads CASTQIPGREETQYF. CDR3 in DNA: TGTGCCAGCACCCAGATCCCCGGGAGGGAAGAGACCCAGTACTTC.

The rearrangement joins TRBV18 to TRBJ2-5; TRBD1 might be the D (5 bases). Germline V gene lookup returns CDR1 KGHSH and CDR2 LQKENI. V lost 6 bases to trimming and J lost 3 bases, with 11 bases between them. This CDR3 has 13 residues. The CDR3 region is CASSPPREETQYF. The CDR3 bases are TGTGCCAGCTCTCCTCCCAGGGAAGAGACCCAGTACTTC.

This clonotype occurred many times. The CDR3 coding sequence is TGCGCCAGCAGCTTAGTTGCGGGCGTAATGGTGGAGACCCAGTACTTC. It is translated as CASSLVAGVMVETQYF. V and J are TRBV5-1 and TRBJ2-5; tentatively, D is TRBD2 (5 bases). Per the germline V gene, CDR1 is SGHRS and CDR2 is YFSETQ. V dropped 2 bases and J dropped 5 bases, with 19 bases sitting between them. This CDR3 spans 16 amino acids.

The rearrangement links TRBV30 to TRBJ1-5; 7 bases are a match to TRBD1. This CDR3 is built from 15 residues. With V trimmed by 1 base and J by 6 bases, 9 bases remained unmatched. Germline loops: CDR1 GTSNPN, CDR2 SVGIG (reference sequence). Here the CDR3 DNA reads TGTGCCTGGAGTGGGTCGACAGGGATTGTTCAGCCCCAGCATTTT. Protein: CAWSGSTGIVQPQHF.

V and J are TRBV5-5 and TRBJ2-7; TRBD2 matches 7 bases. Trimming at V came to 1 base and at J to 0 bases, leaving 7 bases not matched to a gene. CDR1 is SGHKS, CDR2 YYEKEE, per germline (reference sequence). The CDR3 totals 16 residues. This chain's CDR3 is CASSLLTGGFSYEQYF. CDR3 DNA: TGTGCCAGCAGCTTGTTGACGGGAGGCTTCTCCTACGAGCAGTACTTC.